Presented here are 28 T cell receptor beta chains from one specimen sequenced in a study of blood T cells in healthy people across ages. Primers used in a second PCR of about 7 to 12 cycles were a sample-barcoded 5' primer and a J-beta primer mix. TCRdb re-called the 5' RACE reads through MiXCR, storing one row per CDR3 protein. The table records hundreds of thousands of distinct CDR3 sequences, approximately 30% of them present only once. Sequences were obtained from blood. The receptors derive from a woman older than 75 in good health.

CDR3 sequence reads: CASSFHGGQNEKLFF. CDR3 nucleotides: TGTGCCAGCAGTTTCCACGGGGGGCAGAACGAAAAACTGTTTTTT. V gene TRBV28 combines with J gene TRBJ1-4, with D possibly matching TRBD1 (6 bases). Per germline, CDR1 MDHEN and CDR2 SYDVKM. V shed 3 bases and J shed 8 bases, with 16 bases lying between them. CDR3 size: 15 residues.

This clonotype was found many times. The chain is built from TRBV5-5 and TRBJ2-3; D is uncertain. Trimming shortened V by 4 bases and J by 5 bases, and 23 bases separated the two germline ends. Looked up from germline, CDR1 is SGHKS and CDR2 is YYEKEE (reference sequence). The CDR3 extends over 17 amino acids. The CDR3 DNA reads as TGTGCCAGCAGCCCGACAATACTACTTTCGCTCTTAGATACGCAGTATTTT. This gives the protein CASSPTILLSLLDTQYF.

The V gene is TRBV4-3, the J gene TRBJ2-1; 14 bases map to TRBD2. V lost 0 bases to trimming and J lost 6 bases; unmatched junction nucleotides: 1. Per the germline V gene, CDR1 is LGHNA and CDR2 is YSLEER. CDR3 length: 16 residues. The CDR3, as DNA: TGCGCCAGCAGCCAAGAGGGACTAGCGGGAGTCAATGAGCAGTTCTTC. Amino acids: CASSQEGLAGVNEQFF.

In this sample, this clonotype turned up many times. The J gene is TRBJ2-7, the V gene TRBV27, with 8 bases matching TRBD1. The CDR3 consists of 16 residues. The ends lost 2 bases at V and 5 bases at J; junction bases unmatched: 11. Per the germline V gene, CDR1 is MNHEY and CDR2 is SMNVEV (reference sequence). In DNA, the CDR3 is TGTGCCAGCAGTTTAAATTATCGGACAGGGCGCGACGAGCAGTACTTC. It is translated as CASSLNYRTGRDEQYF.

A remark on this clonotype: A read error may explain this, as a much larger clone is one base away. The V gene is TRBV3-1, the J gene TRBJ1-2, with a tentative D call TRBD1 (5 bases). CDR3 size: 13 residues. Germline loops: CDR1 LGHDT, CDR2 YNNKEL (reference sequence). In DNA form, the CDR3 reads TGTGCCAACAGCCAATCAAGAGGGGATGGCTACACCTTC. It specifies CANSQSRGDGYTF.

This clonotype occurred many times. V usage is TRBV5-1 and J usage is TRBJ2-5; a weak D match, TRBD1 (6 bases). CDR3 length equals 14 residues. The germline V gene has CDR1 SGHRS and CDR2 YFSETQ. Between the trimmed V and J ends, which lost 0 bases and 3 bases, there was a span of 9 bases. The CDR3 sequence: CASSLDNREETQYF. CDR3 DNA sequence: TGCGCCAGCAGCTTGGATAACAGGGAAGAGACCCAGTACTTC. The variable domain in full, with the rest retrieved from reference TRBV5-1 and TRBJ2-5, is KAGVTQTPRYLIKTRGQQVTLSCSPISGHRSVSWYQQTPGQGLQFLFEYFSETQRNKGNFPGRFSGRQFSNSRSEMNVSTLELGDSALYLCASSLDNREETQYFGPGTRLLVL.

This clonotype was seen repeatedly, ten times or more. CDR3 sequence: CASKIFRTAEAFF. CDR3 nucleotides: TGTGCCAGCAAGATTTTTCGGACAGCTGAAGCTTTCTTT. The chain employs TRBV6-1 and TRBJ1-1, with TRBD1 as a possible D gene (6 bases). The germline V and J ends were trimmed by 7 bases and 6 bases, with 15 bases remaining between them. CDR1 is MNHNS, CDR2 SASEGT, per germline. The CDR3 contains 13 residues.

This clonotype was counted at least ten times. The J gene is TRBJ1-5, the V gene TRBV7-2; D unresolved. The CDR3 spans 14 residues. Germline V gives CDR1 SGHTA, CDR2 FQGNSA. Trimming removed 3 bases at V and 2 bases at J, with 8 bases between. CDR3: CASSLYGRNQPQHF. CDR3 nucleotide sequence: TGTGCCAGCAGCTTGTACGGGCGCAATCAGCCCCAGCATTTT.

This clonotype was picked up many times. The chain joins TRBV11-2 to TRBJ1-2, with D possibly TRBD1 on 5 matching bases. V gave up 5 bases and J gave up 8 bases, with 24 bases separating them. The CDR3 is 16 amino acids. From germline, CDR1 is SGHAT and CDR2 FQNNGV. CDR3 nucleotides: TGTGCCAGCAGCCCAGTCCTTAGGTCAGGGCCAGGAGGCTACACCTTC. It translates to CASSPVLRSGPGGYTF. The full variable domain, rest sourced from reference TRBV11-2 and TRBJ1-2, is EAGVAQSPRYKIIEKRQSVAFWCNPISGHATLYWYQQILGQGPKLLIQFQNNGVVDDSQLPKDRFSAERLKGVDSTLKIQPAKLEDSAVYLCASSPVLRSGPGGYTFGSGTRLTVV.

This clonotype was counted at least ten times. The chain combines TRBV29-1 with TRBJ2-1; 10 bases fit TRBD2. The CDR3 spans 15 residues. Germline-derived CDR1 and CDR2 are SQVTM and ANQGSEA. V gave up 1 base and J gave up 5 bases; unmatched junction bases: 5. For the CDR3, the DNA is TGCAGCGTTGAAGGAGCCCTAGCGGGGGACAATGAGCAGTTCTTC. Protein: CSVEGALAGDNEQFF.

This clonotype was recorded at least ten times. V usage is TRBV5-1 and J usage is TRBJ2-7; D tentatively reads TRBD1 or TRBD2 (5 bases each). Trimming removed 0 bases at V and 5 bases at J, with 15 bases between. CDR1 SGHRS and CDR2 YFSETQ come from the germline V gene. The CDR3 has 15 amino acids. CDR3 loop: CASSLEQGPSHEQYF. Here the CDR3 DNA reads TGCGCCAGCAGCTTGGAGCAGGGACCTTCTCACGAGCAGTACTTC.

CDR3 amino acids: CASSVSQGDGYTF. The CDR3 nucleotides are TGTGCCAGCAGCGTATCTCAGGGTGATGGCTACACCTTC. The rearrangement joins TRBV9 to TRBJ1-2, with D perhaps matching TRBD1 (5 bases). This CDR3 has 13 residues. Germline assignment: CDR1 SGDLS and CDR2 YYNGEE. V dropped 1 base and J dropped 6 bases, with 10 bases sitting between them.

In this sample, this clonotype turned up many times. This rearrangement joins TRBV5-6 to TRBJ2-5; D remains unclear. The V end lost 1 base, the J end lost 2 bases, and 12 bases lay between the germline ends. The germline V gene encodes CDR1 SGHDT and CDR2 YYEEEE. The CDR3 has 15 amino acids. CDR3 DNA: TGTGCCAGCAGCTTGTTAGGGTCCGGGCAAGAGACCCAGTACTTC. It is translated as CASSLLGSGQETQYF.

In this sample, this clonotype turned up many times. The CDR3 reads CASSTRQGSYGYTF. In nucleotides, the CDR3 is TGTGCCAGCAGTACTCGACAGGGTAGCTATGGCTACACCTTC. The V gene is TRBV27, the J gene TRBJ1-2; 7 bases match TRBD1. Per the germline V gene, CDR1 is MNHEY and CDR2 is SMNVEV (reference sequence). After removal of 5 bases from V and 4 bases from J, the junction contained 7 bases not matched to a gene. The CDR3 is 14 residues long.

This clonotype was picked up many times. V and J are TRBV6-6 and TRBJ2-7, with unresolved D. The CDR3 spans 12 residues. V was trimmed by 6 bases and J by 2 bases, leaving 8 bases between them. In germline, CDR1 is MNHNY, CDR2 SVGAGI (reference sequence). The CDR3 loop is CASSSTPYEQYF. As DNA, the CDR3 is TGTGCCAGCAGCAGTACTCCCTACGAGCAGTACTTC.

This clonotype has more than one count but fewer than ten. CDR3 loop: CASSPRRKDTDTQYF. The CDR3 DNA reads as TGTGCCAGCTCACCACGGCGGAAAGACACAGATACGCAGTATTTT. The rearrangement uses TRBV18 and TRBJ2-3; the D is unclear. V was cut by 1 base and J by 2 bases, with 10 bases left in between. This CDR3 spans 15 amino acids. Per the germline V gene, CDR1 is KGHSH and CDR2 is LQKENI.

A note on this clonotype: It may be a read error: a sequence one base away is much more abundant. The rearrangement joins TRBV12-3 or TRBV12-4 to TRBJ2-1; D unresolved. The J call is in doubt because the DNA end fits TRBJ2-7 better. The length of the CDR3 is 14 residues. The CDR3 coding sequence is TGTGCCAGCAGTTTACTAGGCTCCTACAATGAGCAGTACTTC. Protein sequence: CASSLLGSYNEQYF.

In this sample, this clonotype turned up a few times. The CDR3 nucleotides are TGTGCCAGCAGTTACTCGACCGGTGAAAAACTGTTTTTT. Translated, it gives CASSYSTGEKLFF. The chain links TRBV6-5 to TRBJ1-4; D unresolved. CDR1 and CDR2 from the germline V gene are MNHEY and SVGAGI. Trimming took off 0 bases at V and 7 bases at J, with 6 bases between the two ends. The length of the CDR3 is 13 residues.

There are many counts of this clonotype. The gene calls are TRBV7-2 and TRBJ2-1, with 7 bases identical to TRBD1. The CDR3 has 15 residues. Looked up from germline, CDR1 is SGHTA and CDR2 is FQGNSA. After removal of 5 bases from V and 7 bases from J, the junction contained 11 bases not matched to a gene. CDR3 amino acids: CASSQWAGGGNEQFF. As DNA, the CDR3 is TGTGCCAGCAGCCAGTGGGCAGGGGGTGGGAATGAGCAGTTCTTC.

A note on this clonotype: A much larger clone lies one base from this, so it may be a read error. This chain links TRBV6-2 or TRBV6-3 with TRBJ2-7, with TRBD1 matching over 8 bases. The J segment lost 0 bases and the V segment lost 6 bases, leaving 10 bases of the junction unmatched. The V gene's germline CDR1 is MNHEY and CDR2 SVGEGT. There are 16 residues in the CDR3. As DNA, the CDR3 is TGTGCCAGCAGCTTGGATCGGACAGGGAGCTCCTACGAGCAGTACTTC. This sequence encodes CASSLDRTGSSYEQYF.

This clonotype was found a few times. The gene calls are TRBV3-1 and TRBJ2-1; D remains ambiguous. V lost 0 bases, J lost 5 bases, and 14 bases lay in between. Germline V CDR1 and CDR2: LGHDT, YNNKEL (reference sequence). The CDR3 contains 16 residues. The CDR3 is CASSQDILGQNNEQFF. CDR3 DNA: TGTGCCAGCAGCCAAGACATACTGGGCCAAAACAATGAGCAGTTCTTC.

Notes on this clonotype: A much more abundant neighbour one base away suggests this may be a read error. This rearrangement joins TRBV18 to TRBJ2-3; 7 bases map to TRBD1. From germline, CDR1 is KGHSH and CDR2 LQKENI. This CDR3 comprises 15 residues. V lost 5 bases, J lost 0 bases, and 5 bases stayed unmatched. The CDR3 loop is CASSTRDSSTDTQYF. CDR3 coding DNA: TGTGCCAGCTCAACCCGGGACAGTAGCACAGATACGCAGTATTTT.

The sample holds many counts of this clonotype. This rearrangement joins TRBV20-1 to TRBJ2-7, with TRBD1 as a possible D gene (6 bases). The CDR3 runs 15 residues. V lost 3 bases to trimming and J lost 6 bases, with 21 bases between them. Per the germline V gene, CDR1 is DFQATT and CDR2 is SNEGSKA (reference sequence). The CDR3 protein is CSASFLGQGKGEQYF. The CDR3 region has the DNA TGCAGTGCTAGTTTTCTCGGTCAGGGGAAGGGCGAGCAGTACTTC.

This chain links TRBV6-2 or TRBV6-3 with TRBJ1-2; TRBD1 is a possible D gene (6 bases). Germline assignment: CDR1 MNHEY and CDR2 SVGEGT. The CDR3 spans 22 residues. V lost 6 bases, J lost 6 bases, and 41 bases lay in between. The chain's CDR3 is CASSPGHSGNPQPARSLDGYTF. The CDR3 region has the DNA TGTGCCAGCAGCCCGGGACATTCGGGTAACCCCCAACCTGCTCGTTCCTTAGATGGCTACACCTTC.

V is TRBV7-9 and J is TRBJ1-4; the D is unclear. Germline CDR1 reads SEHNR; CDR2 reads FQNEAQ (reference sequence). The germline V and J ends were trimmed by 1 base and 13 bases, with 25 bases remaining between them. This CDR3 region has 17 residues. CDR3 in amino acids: CASSLGSTRPTNEVLFF. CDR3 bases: TGTGCCAGCAGCTTAGGATCCACACGGCCAACTAATGAAGTACTGTTTTTT.

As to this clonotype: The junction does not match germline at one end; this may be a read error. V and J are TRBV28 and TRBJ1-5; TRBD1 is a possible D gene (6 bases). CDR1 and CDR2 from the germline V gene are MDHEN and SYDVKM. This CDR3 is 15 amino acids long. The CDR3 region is CANSFGGAGNQPQHF. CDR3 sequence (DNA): TGTGCCAACAGTTTTGGGGGGGCAGGCAATCAGCCCCAGCATTTT.

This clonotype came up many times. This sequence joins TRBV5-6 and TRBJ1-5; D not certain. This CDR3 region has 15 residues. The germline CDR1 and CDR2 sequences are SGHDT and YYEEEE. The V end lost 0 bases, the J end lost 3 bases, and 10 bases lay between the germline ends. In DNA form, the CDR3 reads TGTGCCAGCAGCTTGGCAGGACGACCCAATCAGCCCCAGCATTTT. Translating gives CASSLAGRPNQPQHF.

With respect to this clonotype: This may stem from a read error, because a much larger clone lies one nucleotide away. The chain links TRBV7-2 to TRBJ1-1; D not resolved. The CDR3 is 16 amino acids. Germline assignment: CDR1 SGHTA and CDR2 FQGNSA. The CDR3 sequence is CASSVTLSGSNTETFF. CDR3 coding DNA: TGTGCCAGCAGCGTCACGCTGTCTGGAAGTAACACTGAAACTTTCTTT.